These 8 T cell receptor beta chains originate from one sample sequenced in a study of cytomegalovirus exposure and HLA in healthy donors. The PCR was carried out with 60 Vbeta primers and 13 Jbeta primers. Method: immunoSEQ multiplex PCR; TCRdb's copy keeps in-frame clones and lacks some. This table has tens of thousands of clones, 60% to 80% appearing once. Input material: PBMCs. These receptor sequences come from a woman in her twenties or thirties in good health and CMV-seronegative.

V gene TRBV30 combines with J gene TRBJ2-4, with 8 bases that match TRBD2. Trimming took 2 bases from V and 8 from J; bases not matched to a gene: 5. The CDR3 has 13 amino acids. CDR1 and CDR2 (germline): GTSNPN, SVGIG (reference sequence). CDR3 DNA sequence: TGTGCCTGGAGTATGGGACTAGAACACATTCAGTACTTC. Its translation is CAWSMGLEHIQYF.

The chain carries TRBV6-5 and TRBJ1-6, with D possibly being TRBD1 (6 bases). Trimming took off 6 bases at V and 7 bases at J, with 10 bases between the two ends. The CDR3 loop spans 13 amino acids. Germline values: CDR1 MNHEY, CDR2 SVGAGI. The CDR3 DNA reads as TGTGCCAGCAGCAACAGGGAAAATTCACCCCTCCACTTT. This gives the protein CASSNRENSPLHF.

This CDR3 reads CASSWEYGNTIYF. The CDR3, as DNA: TGCGCCAGCAGCTGGGAGTATGGAAACACCATATATTTT. The J gene is TRBJ1-3, the V gene TRBV5-1, with D unresolved. Trimming pared 3 bases from V and 3 bases from J, leaving 7 bases between. This CDR3 is built from 13 residues. In germline, CDR1 is SGHRS, CDR2 YFSETQ.

V gene TRBV5-5 combines with J gene TRBJ1-4; 10 bases fit TRBD1. This CDR3 is 16 amino acids long. J lost 7 bases, V lost 3 bases, and 9 bases had no gene match. Germline V CDR1 and CDR2: SGHKS, YYEKEE (reference sequence). The CDR3 DNA sequence: TGTGCCAGCAGCTATGACAGGGGGCGCGATGGTGAAAAACTGTTTTTT. The encoded protein is CASSYDRGRDGEKLFF. The full variable domain, with the rest looked up from reference TRBV5-5 and TRBJ1-4, is DAGVTQSPTHLIKTRGQQVTLRCSPISGHKSVSWYQQVLGQGPQFIFQYYEKEERGRGNFPDRFSARQFPNYSSELNVNALLLGDSALYLCASSYDRGRDGEKLFFGSGTQLSVL.

This chain joins TRBV6-5 and TRBJ2-4, with 11 bases aligning to TRBD1. Germline CDR1 MNHEY, CDR2 SVGAGI. The ends lost 6 bases at V and 11 bases at J; junction bases unmatched: 6. There are 13 residues in the CDR3. DNA of the CDR3: TGTGCCAGCAGAATGGACAGGGGGCGGGTTCAGTACTTC. It codes for CASRMDRGRVQYF.

The chain uses TRBV7-2 and TRBJ2-5; D unclear. CDR3 length equals 14 residues. V dropped 5 bases and J dropped 2 bases, with 12 bases sitting between them. The germline CDR1 and CDR2 sequences are SGHTA and FQGNSA. This CDR3 is CASSPARIQETQYF. The CDR3 DNA is TGTGCCAGCAGCCCAGCGCGGATACAAGAGACCCAGTACTTC.

The V call is TRBV11-1, the J call TRBJ2-2; TRBD1 aligns across 9 bases. Trimming removed 5 bases from V and 4 bases from J; junction bases left unmatched: 8. Germline lookup yields CDR1 SGHAT and CDR2 FQDESV (reference sequence). The CDR3 is 16 residues long. This chain's CDR3 is CASSLWTGEGTGELFF. The CDR3, as DNA: TGTGCCAGCAGCCTTTGGACAGGGGAGGGCACCGGGGAGCTGTTTTTT.

This clone was seen a few times. The V call is TRBV6-1, the J call TRBJ1-2; 7 positions agree with TRBD1. CDR1 MNHNS and CDR2 SASEGT come from the germline V gene. V lost 10 bases and J lost 4; bases outside the gene matches: 6. The CDR3 is made up of 12 amino acids. In DNA form, the CDR3 reads TGTGCCACCGCGACAGGGAGCTATGGCTACACCTTC. It specifies CATATGSYGYTF.